This T cell receptor beta chain is from a study of human T cells and chemical hapten exposure. Study-wide points: With DPC sensitization, TCRs exceeding 1 in 1000 frequency showed no change.

Researchers extracted total RNA from unfractionated whole blood. Germline assignment: CDR1 SEHNR and CDR2 FQNEAQ (reference sequence). V shed 5 bases and J 6 bases; nucleotides not matched to a gene: 5. The CDR3 length is 15 residues. Concerning this clonotype: Its antigen is currently unknown.

The study used a library that attached unique molecular identifiers to individual cDNA molecules. TCRdb redid the calling of the 5' RACE reads with MiXCR, one entry per CDR3 protein. The sample records roughly 120,000 distinct CDR3 sequences, roughly 19% being singletons. The TCR was taken from a human donor in good health. The chain carries TRBV7-9 and TRBJ2-2, with TRBD2 matching 11 bases. The CDR3 loop is CASSRLAGMPGELFF. CDR3 sequence (DNA): TGTGCCAGCAGCCGACTAGCGGGAATGCCCGGGGAGCTGTTTTTT.